The rows below give T cell receptor beta chains drawn from one sample of a study of long-term antiretroviral therapy in people with HIV. TCRdb's copy holds only in-frame clones and misses some; the assay was immunoSEQ multiplex PCR. The sample carries about 28,000 clones, over 80% recorded once. Sample: unsorted PBMCs, taken 0.4 years after starting antiretroviral therapy. These receptor sequences come from a man aged 18 to 29 with HIV. Both conserved end residues are part of each CDR3. D genes are given only for firm matches. Only part of the rows carry a size: once, few, many, or a class if the clone is expanded.

>TRBV4-1|TRBD1|-|TRBJ1-1
TGCGCCAGCAGCACACGGACAGGGAGGAACACTGAAGCTTTCTTT
CASSTRTGRNTEAFF
>TRBV27|TRBD1|-|TRBJ2-7
TGTGCCAGCAGACCGGGACAGTATTCGTCCTACGAGCAGTACTTC
CASRPGQYSSYEQYF
>TRBV9|TRBD2|once|TRBJ2-3
TGTGCCAGCAGCGTAGGGTCTAGCGGGTCTACAGATACGCAGTATTTT
CASSVGSSGSTDTQYF
>TRBV25-1|-|-|TRBJ2-7
TGTGCCAGCAGTGAATCTTCCCCGGACGAGCAGTACTTC
CASSESSPDEQYF
>TRBV6-1|-|-|TRBJ2-5
TGTGCCAGCAGGACTACAGGGTTGATTGGAGAGACCCAGTACTTC
CASRTTGLIGETQYF
>TRBV27|TRBD2|-|TRBJ2-1
TGTGCCAGCAGTTCATTGACTAGCGGGAGGGCCGAGGATGAGCAGTTCTTC
CASSSLTSGRAEDEQFF
>TRBV28|-|-|TRBJ2-7
TGTGCCAGCAGTTTAACACAGGGACTCTACGAGCAGTACTTC
CASSLTQGLYEQYF
>TRBV11-2|-|-|TRBJ1-1
TGTGCCAGCAGCTTCGGAACTGGTGAAGCTTTCTTT
CASSFGTGEAFF
>TRBV7-9|TRBD2|-|TRBJ2-1
TGTGCCAGCACCAGGGGTTCTAGCGGGATGGGGGTCTACAATGAGCAGTTCTTC
CASTRGSSGMGVYNEQFF
>TRBV18|TRBD1|-|TRBJ2-7
TGTGCCAGCTCACCGCCGACAGGGTCGGGAACCTACGAGCAGTACTTC
CASSPPTGSGTYEQYF
>TRBV5-1|TRBD2|-|TRBJ2-1
TGCGCCAGCAGCGGGGGGACTAGCGGGCGGAATGAGCAGTTCTTC
CASSGGTSGRNEQFF
>TRBV6-1|-|-|TRBJ2-1
TGTGCCAGCAGTCCAAGGGAGGGGGGGTACAATGAGCAGTTCTTC
CASSPREGGYNEQFF
>TRBV5-1|-|few|TRBJ2-7
TGCGCCAGCAGCATGCGGGGCTCCTACGAGCAGTACTTC
CASSMRGSYEQYF
>TRBV4-1|-|-|TRBJ1-5
TGCGCCAGCAGCCTCAAGGATAGCAATCAGCCCCAGCATTTT
CASSLKDSNQPQHF
>TRBV19|-|-|TRBJ1-5
TGTGCCAGTACCCCCCGGGGAGATAGCAATCAGCCCCAGCATTTT
CASTPRGDSNQPQHF
>TRBV7-9|-|-|TRBJ2-1
TGTGCCAGCAGCCCACTGGATGAGCAGTTCTTC
CASSPLDEQFF
>TRBV15|TRBD1|-|TRBJ1-2
TGTGCCACCAGCAGAGATCGACAGGGGTGGGATGGCTACACCTTC
CATSRDRQGWDGYTF
>TRBV5-1|TRBD1|-|TRBJ2-1
TGCGCCAGCAGCTTCGGGACAGGGTCCAATGAGCAGTTCTTC
CASSFGTGSNEQFF
>TRBV13|TRBD1|-|TRBJ2-7
TGTGCCAGCAGCGCAGGACAGGGGGCTTGGGAGCAGTACTTC
CASSAGQGAWEQYF
>TRBV27|-|-|TRBJ2-1
TGTGCCAGCAGTTTATCCTCCAGGAATGAGCAGTTCTTC
CASSLSSRNEQFF
>TRBV25-1|-|few|TRBJ2-1
TGTGCCAGCAGCAATAGCGGTGACTACAATGAGCAGTTCTTC
CASSNSGDYNEQFF
>TRBV19|-|-|TRBJ2-7
TGTGCCAGTAGTACGCGGAGGTCCTACGAGCAGTACTTC
CASSTRRSYEQYF
>TRBV5-1|-|-|TRBJ2-7
TGCGCCAGCAGCTTGGTGTCGGCAGGGGCAGACGAGCAGTACTTC
CASSLVSAGADEQYF
>TRBV6-5|-|-|TRBJ1-1
TGTGCCAGCAGTCAGGGGATGAACACTGAAGCTTTCTTT
CASSQGMNTEAFF
>TRBV27|-|-|TRBJ2-1
TGTGCCAGCAGTTTATTGGGGTTAGAGAATGAGCAGTTCTTC
CASSLLGLENEQFF
>TRBV27|TRBD2|-|TRBJ2-1
TGTGCCAGCAGCTCCCTAGCGGGAGCGCGCAATGAGCAGTTCTTC
CASSSLAGARNEQFF
>TRBV5-8|-|-|TRBJ2-5
TGTGCCAGCAGCTTTAACCTAGGTGGAGAGACCCAGTACTTC
CASSFNLGGETQYF
>TRBV4-1|-|few|TRBJ1-2
TGCGCCAGCAGCCGAACAGGGCCAGCTAACTATGGCTACACCTTC
CASSRTGPANYGYTF
>TRBV4-3|TRBD1|-|TRBJ2-7
TGCGCCAGCAGCCAAGGGACAGGTATCTCCTACGAGCAGTACTTC
CASSQGTGISYEQYF